Listed below are T cell receptor beta chains from one sample, sequenced in a study of early T cells in non-severe SARS-CoV-2 infection. TCRdb itself ran the 5' RACE reads through MiXCR, one entry per CDR3 protein. Here the sample spans 40,000 to 65,000 distinct CDR3 sequences, 8% to 8.5% being singletons. What was sequenced was whole blood. The receptor set was obtained from an adult who was a healthcare worker with PCR-confirmed SARS-CoV-2 infection or an uninfected control (not recorded which). CDR3s include the opening cysteine and the closing phenylalanine or tryptophan. A D gene is named only where the DNA matches it firmly. The size of a clone is reported for some rows only, either as once, few or many, or as a class for expanded clones.

d_call,clone_size,v_call,j_call,cdr3_nt,cdr3_aa
NA,many,TRBV6-2/TRBV6-3,TRBJ1-5,TGTGCCAGCAGTTACCCCGGCCAGCCCCAGCATTTT,CASSYPGQPQHF
TRBD1,few,TRBV7-6,TRBJ1-6,TGTGCCAGCAGCTTAGCAGGAGAACAGGGGAATTCACCCCTCCACTTT,CASSLAGEQGNSPLHF
TRBD2,NA,TRBV6-5,TRBJ2-1,TGTGCCAGCAGCCTCCTGGGACTAGCGGGAGCGGAGCAGTTCTTC,CASSLLGLAGAEQFF
NA,NA,TRBV24-1,TRBJ2-2,TGTGCCACCAGTGATCCCAGGGGGGCGACCGGGGAGCTGTTTTTT,CATSDPRGATGELFF
NA,NA,TRBV21-1,TRBJ2-1,TGTGCCAGCAGCAAGACCCGGGACAGGGGATCGAGCGGGAGTGATGAGCAGTTCTTC,CASSKTRDRGSSGSDEQFF
NA,NA,TRBV29-1,TRBJ2-1,TGCAGCGTCGCCCGGGACACGCCGTTCTTC,CSVARDTPFF
NA,few,TRBV24-1,TRBJ2-3,TGTGCCACCAGTGACAGGTTTAGCACAGATACGCAGTATTTT,CATSDRFSTDTQYF
NA,many,TRBV12-3/TRBV12-4,TRBJ1-4,TGTGCCAGCAGTTTAAACGTTAATGAAAAACTGTTTTTT,CASSLNVNEKLFF
NA,NA,TRBV28,TRBJ2-1,TGTGCCAGCAGTCCTCTCGGGGGGCGAAACAATGAGCAGTTCTTC,CASSPLGGRNNEQFF
NA,NA,TRBV5-1,TRBJ1-4,TGCGCCAGCAGCTTGAGGCAGGGCCCAGCTAATGAAAAACTGTTTTTT,CASSLRQGPANEKLFF
NA,many,TRBV20-1,TRBJ2-1,TGCAGTGCTAGAGATGAAAGACAGCGAGGGATTGAGCAGTTCTTC,CSARDERQRGIEQFF
NA,many,TRBV9,TRBJ2-7,TGTGCCAGCAGCGTAGATGGGTACTACGAGCAGTACTTC,CASSVDGYYEQYF
NA,few,TRBV7-2,TRBJ2-7,TGTGCCAGCAGCTTTTATATGGGGGGCGAGCAGTACTTC,CASSFYMGGEQYF
TRBD1,NA,TRBV20-1,TRBJ1-1,TGCAGTGCACCGGGACAGGCGAACACTGAAGCTTTCTTT,CSAPGQANTEAFF
TRBD1,NA,TRBV7-9,TRBJ1-2,TGTGCCAGCAGCTCCCCGGACAGGGGGCTGAGTGGCTACACCTTC,CASSSPDRGLSGYTF
NA,few,TRBV7-2,TRBJ2-2,TGTGCCAGCAGCTTCGGGACATTTACCGGGGAGCTGTTTTTT,CASSFGTFTGELFF
TRBD2,NA,TRBV7-3,TRBJ2-3,TGTGCCAGCAGCTTAGCGGGAGTAGGAGATACGCAGTATTTT,CASSLAGVGDTQYF
TRBD1,many,TRBV4-3,TRBJ2-7,TGCGCCAGCAGCCACATACAGGGGGCGCGTTACGAGCAGTACTTC,CASSHIQGARYEQYF
NA,few,TRBV11-3,TRBJ2-1,TGTGCCAGCAGCTTGCGGAGCCGGGGTTACAATGAGCAGTTCTTC,CASSLRSRGYNEQFF
NA,many,TRBV21-1,TRBJ2-1,TGTGCCAGCAGCGGGGCGGGAGGGTACAATGAGCAGTTCTTC,CASSGAGGYNEQFF
NA,few,TRBV7-2,TRBJ2-7,TGTGCCAGCAGCTCCCAAGACCCATTCTACGAGCAGTACTTC,CASSSQDPFYEQYF
NA,few,TRBV20-1,TRBJ1-5,TGCAGTGCTAGAGAGAGGGGGCCCCAGCATTTT,CSARERGPQHF
TRBD1,many,TRBV9,TRBJ1-1,TGTGCCAGCAGCCGACTTGGGACAGCTAACACTGAAGCTTTCTTT,CASSRLGTANTEAFF